Below are 21 T cell receptor beta chains sequenced from a single sample in a study of blood T cell repertoires in COVID-19. Libraries were prepared by immunoSEQ multiplex PCR; TCRdb keeps only in-frame clonotypes and omits some of them. Found here are roughly 100,000 clones, around nine tenths of them singletons; the top ten hold over 2%. Source material: peripheral blood. The receptors were gathered from a man in his fifties or sixties with active COVID-19.

The chain carries TRBV12-5 and TRBJ2-4, with a weak D call TRBD2 (7 bases). The CDR3 extends over 12 amino acids. Germline V gene data show CDR1 as LGHNT and CDR2 as FRNRAP. V lost 6 bases and J lost 12, with 15 bases in between. The CDR3 is CASGPTGGGQYF. For the CDR3, the DNA is TGTGCTAGTGGCCCGACGGGGGGCGGTCAGTACTTC. Using reference TRBV12-5 and TRBJ2-4 for the parts outside the CDR3, the full variable domain is DARVTQTPRHKVTEMGQEVTMRCQPILGHNTVFWYRQTMMQGLELLAYFRNRAPLDDSGMPKDRFSAEMPDATLATLKIQPSEPRDSAVYFCASGPTGGGQYFGAGTRLSVL.

Only one count was recorded for this clone. This chain uses TRBV7-2 with TRBJ1-1, with TRBD1 matching 7 bases. V lost 5 bases, J lost 4 bases, and 4 bases stayed unmatched. Per germline, CDR1 SGHTA and CDR2 FQGNSA. The CDR3 spans 13 residues. CDR3 amino acids: CASSRQGSTEAFF. In nucleotides, the CDR3 is TGTGCCAGCAGCCGACAGGGAAGCACTGAAGCTTTCTTT.

This chain joins TRBV6-5 and TRBJ1-2, with D unresolved. Trimming took off 10 bases at V and 2 bases at J, with 14 bases between the two ends. The CDR3 contains 13 residues. Germline loops: CDR1 MNHEY, CDR2 SVGAGI. This chain's CDR3 is CATAQGRNYGYTF. DNA for the CDR3: TGTGCCACCGCACAAGGGAGGAACTATGGCTACACCTTC.

This clone was picked up one time. The chain employs TRBV7-3 and TRBJ2-1; tentatively, D is TRBD2 (5 bases). With 2 bases removed from V and 6 bases from J, the gap between germline ends came to 11 bases. The CDR3 has 14 residues. Germline assignment: CDR1 SGHTA and CDR2 FQGTGA. The CDR3 DNA sequence: TGTGCCAGCAGCTTATCATCCGCGGGCAATGAGCAGTTCTTC. Translated, it gives CASSLSSAGNEQFF.

The CDR3 nucleotides are TGTGCCATCAGTCAGGGACTAGCGGGGCCGGGGGAGACCCAGTACTTC. Translating it yields CAISQGLAGPGETQYF. The V and J genes are TRBV10-3 and TRBJ2-5; 13 bases agree with TRBD2. The CDR3 runs to 16 residues. The trim removed 5 bases at V and 5 bases at J, leaving 8 bases unmatched. CDR1 and CDR2 (germline): ENHRY, SYGVKD.

The rearrangement links TRBV4-2 to TRBJ2-1; 14 bases match TRBD2. V lost 0 bases to trimming and J lost 10 bases; unmatched junction nucleotides: 5. Germline values: CDR1 LGHNA, CDR2 YNFKEQ. There are 16 residues in the CDR3. The CDR3 is CASSQEGLAGDWEQFF. The CDR3 region has the DNA TGTGCCAGCAGCCAAGAGGGACTAGCGGGGGATTGGGAGCAGTTCTTC.

V is TRBV3-1 (or the pseudogene TRBV3-2) and J is TRBJ1-3; D not certain. Trimming removed 8 bases at V and 0 bases at J, with 11 bases between. Germline V lookup: CDR1 LGHDT, CDR2 YNNKEL (reference sequence). The length of the CDR3 is 14 residues. CDR3 DNA sequence: TGTGCCAGCGGCCTTTCGGGCTCTGGAAACACCATATATTTT. Amino acids: CASGLSGSGNTIYF.

The chain combines TRBV7-9 with TRBJ1-2, with 7 nucleotides matching TRBD1. The CDR3 consists of 14 residues. Germline loops: CDR1 SEHNR, CDR2 FQNEAQ (reference sequence). V was clipped by 5 bases and J by 7 bases; unmatched bases: 10. The CDR3 protein is CASSVSQGGAGYTF. In DNA form, the CDR3 reads TGTGCCAGCAGCGTCTCTCAGGGGGGAGCTGGCTACACCTTC.

The rearrangement joins TRBV9 to TRBJ2-3; D is unresolved. Trimming removed 4 bases from V and 0 bases from J, with 12 bases in between. CDR1 and CDR2 from the germline V gene are SGDLS and YYNGEE. The CDR3 contains 15 residues. The CDR3 bases are TGTGCCAGCAGCCCCCAGCGCGTCAGCACAGATACGCAGTATTTT. Its protein product is CASSPQRVSTDTQYF.

This sequence joins TRBV29-1 and TRBJ2-5; D possibly corresponds to TRBD1 (5 bases). V was shortened by 7 bases and J by 1 base, with 19 bases between the two germline ends. Germline CDR1 SQVTM, CDR2 ANQGSEA. CDR3 size: 15 residues. CDR3 coding DNA: TGCAGCGCTGGGGCTGGGAAGACCCTCCAAGAGACCCAGTACTTC. Translating it yields CSAGAGKTLQETQYF.

The gene calls are TRBV25-1 and TRBJ2-2; 11 bases line up with TRBD2. Trimming removed 6 bases from V and 3 bases from J; junction bases left unmatched: 9. This CDR3 region has 17 residues. Germline CDR1 and CDR2: MGHDK and SYGVNS. The CDR3 spells CASSTLTSGVYTGELFF. As DNA, the CDR3 is TGTGCCAGCAGCACATTGACTAGCGGGGTATACACCGGGGAGCTGTTTTTT.

The rearrangement joins TRBV3-1 (or the pseudogene TRBV3-2) to TRBJ2-5; tentatively, D is TRBD2 (6 bases). In germline, CDR1 is LGHDT, CDR2 YNNKEL (reference sequence). The CDR3 runs 17 residues. V lost 5 bases and J lost 0, with 19 bases in between. CDR3 amino acids: CASSSGVVGRYQETQYF. The CDR3 DNA reads TGTGCCAGCAGCTCGGGAGTGGTGGGGAGATACCAAGAGACCCAGTACTTC.

The chain employs TRBV6-5 and TRBJ2-7; 7 nucleotides match TRBD2. Losses at the gene ends were 5 bases for V and 7 bases for J; bases not matched to a gene: 5. The CDR3 is made up of 12 amino acids. Germline V gene sequence: CDR1 MNHEY, CDR2 SVGAGI. Here the CDR3 reads CASSRTAGEQYF. The CDR3 region has the DNA TGTGCCAGCAGTCGAACAGCGGGGGAGCAGTACTTC.

The V call is TRBV30, the J call TRBJ2-3; the D is unclear. Germline loops: CDR1 GTSNPN, CDR2 SVGIG (reference sequence). V was pared by 1 base and J by 3 bases, with 8 bases between. This CDR3 region has 13 residues. The CDR3 spells CAWSAAWTDTQYF. The CDR3 DNA reads as TGTGCCTGGAGTGCAGCGTGGACAGATACGCAGTATTTT.

The chain is built from TRBV4-3 and TRBJ2-5; D possibly corresponds to TRBD2 (5 bases). The CDR3 consists of 14 residues. The germline V and J ends were trimmed by 0 bases and 9 bases, with 14 bases remaining between them. Germline lookup yields CDR1 LGHNA and CDR2 YSLEER. CDR3 protein: CASSQDVAGGAQYF. In DNA, the CDR3 is TGCGCCAGCAGCCAAGATGTCGCAGGAGGAGCCCAGTACTTC.

This chain connects TRBV30 to TRBJ2-1, with TRBD1 matching 7 bases. The CDR3 totals 14 residues. V dropped 1 base and J dropped 4; count of bases not matched to a gene: 4. Looked up from germline, CDR1 is GTSNPN and CDR2 is SVGIG (reference sequence). CDR3 protein: CAWSGGQVYNEQFF. CDR3 nucleotide sequence: TGTGCCTGGAGTGGAGGACAGGTTTACAATGAGCAGTTCTTC.

This chain connects TRBV6-5 to TRBJ1-2; perhaps TRBD1 as D (5 bases). CDR3 size: 15 residues. Germline V gene lookup returns CDR1 MNHEY and CDR2 SVGAGI. The V and J ends lost 6 bases and 4 bases respectively, with 18 bases between them. The CDR3 region has the DNA TGTGCCAGCAGGGCTACAGGCCTGCGGGGCTATGGCTACACCTTC. Translated, it gives CASRATGLRGYGYTF.

J is TRBJ2-5 and V is TRBV5-6, with a weak D call TRBD2 (6 bases). The CDR3 covers 14 residues. V dropped 4 bases and J dropped 2 bases, with 12 bases sitting between them. In germline, CDR1 is SGHDT, CDR2 YYEEEE. CDR3 coding DNA: TGTGCCAGCAGCCCCTCTGGGAGGCAAGAGACCCAGTACTTC. Its protein is CASSPSGRQETQYF.

The chain carries TRBV9 and TRBJ2-3; tentatively, D is TRBD2 (6 bases). V shed 4 bases and J shed 5 bases, with 17 bases lying between them. The CDR3 runs 15 residues. CDR1 is SGDLS, CDR2 YYNGEE, per germline. CDR3 coding DNA: TGTGCCAGCAGCAGCTATAGGGGCGGGATAGATACGCAGTATTTT. Amino acid sequence: CASSSYRGGIDTQYF.

The gene calls are TRBV4-2 and TRBJ1-2, with TRBD1 as a possible D gene (6 bases). Germline CDR1 reads LGHNA; CDR2 reads YNFKEQ. The CDR3 runs to 14 residues. Between the trimmed V and J ends, which lost 4 bases and 8 bases, there was a span of 17 bases. The CDR3, as DNA: TGTGCCAGCAGCCGCGACAGGATAAAAGGCGGCTACACCTTC. This sequence encodes CASSRDRIKGGYTF.

J is TRBJ2-3 and V is TRBV7-3, with 8 nucleotides matching TRBD1. CDR3 length: 16 residues. CDR1 is SGHTA and CDR2 is FQGTGA in the germline V gene. V shed 2 bases and J 3 bases; nucleotides not matched to a gene: 7. The CDR3 sequence: CASSLVGQGATDTQYF. The CDR3 DNA reads as TGTGCCAGCAGCTTAGTCGGGCAGGGGGCGACAGATACGCAGTATTTT.